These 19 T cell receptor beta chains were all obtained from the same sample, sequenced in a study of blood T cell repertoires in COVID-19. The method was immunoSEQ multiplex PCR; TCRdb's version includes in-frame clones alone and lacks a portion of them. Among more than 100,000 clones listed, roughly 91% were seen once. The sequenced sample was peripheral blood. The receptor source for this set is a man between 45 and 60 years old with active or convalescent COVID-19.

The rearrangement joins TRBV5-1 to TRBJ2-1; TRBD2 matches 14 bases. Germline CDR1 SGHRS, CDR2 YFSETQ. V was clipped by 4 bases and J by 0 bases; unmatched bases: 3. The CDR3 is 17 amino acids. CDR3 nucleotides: TGCGCCAGCAGCCCCGGGACTAGCGGGGGCTCCTACAATGAGCAGTTCTTC. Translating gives CASSPGTSGGSYNEQFF. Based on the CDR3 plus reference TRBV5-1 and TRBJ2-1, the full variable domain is KAGVTQTPRYLIKTRGQQVTLSCSPISGHRSVSWYQQTPGQGLQFLFEYFSETQRNKGNFPGRFSGRQFSNSRSEMNVSTLELGDSALYLCASSPGTSGGSYNEQFFGPGTRLTVL.

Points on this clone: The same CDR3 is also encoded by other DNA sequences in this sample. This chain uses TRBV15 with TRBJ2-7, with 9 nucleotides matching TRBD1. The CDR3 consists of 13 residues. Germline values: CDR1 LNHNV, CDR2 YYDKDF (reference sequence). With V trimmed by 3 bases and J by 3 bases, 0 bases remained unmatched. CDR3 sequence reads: CATSRDRGYEQYF. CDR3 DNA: TGTGCCACCAGCAGGGACAGGGGCTACGAGCAGTACTTC.

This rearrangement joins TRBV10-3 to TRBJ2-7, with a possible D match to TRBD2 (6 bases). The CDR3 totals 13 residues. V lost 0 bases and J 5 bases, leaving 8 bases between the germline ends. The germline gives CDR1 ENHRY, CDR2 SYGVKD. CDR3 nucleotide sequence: TGTGCCATCAGTGAGTCAACGGGGGACGAGCAGTACTTC. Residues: CAISESTGDEQYF.

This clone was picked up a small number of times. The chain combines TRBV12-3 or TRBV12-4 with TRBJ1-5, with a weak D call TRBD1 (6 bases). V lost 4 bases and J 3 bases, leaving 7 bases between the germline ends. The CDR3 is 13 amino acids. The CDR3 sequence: CASSSGDNQPQHF. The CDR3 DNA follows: TGTGCCAGCAGTTCAGGGGACAATCAGCCCCAGCATTTT.

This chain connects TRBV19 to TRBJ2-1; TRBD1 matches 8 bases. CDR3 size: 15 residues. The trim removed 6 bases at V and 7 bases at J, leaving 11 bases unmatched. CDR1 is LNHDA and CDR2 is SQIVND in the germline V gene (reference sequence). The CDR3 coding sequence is TGTGCCAGTAGCCTCCCGGGACAGGAAGCGAATGAGCAGTTCTTC. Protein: CASSLPGQEANEQFF.

The CDR3 here is CAWSAAGFGELFF. The CDR3, as DNA: TGTGCCTGGAGTGCTGCGGGGTTCGGGGAGCTGTTTTTT. V gene TRBV30 combines with J gene TRBJ2-2; TRBD2 might be the D (6 bases). This CDR3 has 13 residues. Trimming left V 1 base short and J 7 bases short, with 10 bases between. CDR1 is GTSNPN and CDR2 is SVGIG in the germline V gene (reference sequence).

DNA for the CDR3: TGTGCCAGCAGTGATGTGGGACACCTCCCTCAGCCCCAGCATTTT. Translating it yields CASSDVGHLPQPQHF. The chain joins TRBV6-1 to TRBJ1-5; D is possibly TRBD1 (6 bases). From germline, CDR1 is MNHNS and CDR2 SASEGT. This CDR3 has 15 residues. V was clipped by 3 bases and J by 6 bases, with 15 bases between them.

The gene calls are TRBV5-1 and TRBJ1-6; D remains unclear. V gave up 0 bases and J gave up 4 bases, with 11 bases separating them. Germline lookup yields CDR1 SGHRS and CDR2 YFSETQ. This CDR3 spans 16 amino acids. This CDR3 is CASSLAGSLYNSPLHF. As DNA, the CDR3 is TGCGCCAGCAGCTTGGCAGGCAGTTTGTATAATTCACCCCTCCACTTT.

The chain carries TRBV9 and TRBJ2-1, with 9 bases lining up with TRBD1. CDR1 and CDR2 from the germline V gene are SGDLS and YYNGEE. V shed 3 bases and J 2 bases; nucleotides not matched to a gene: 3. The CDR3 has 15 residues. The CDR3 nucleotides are TGTGCCAGCAGCGAGGACAGGGGCCCCTACAATGAGCAGTTCTTC. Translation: CASSEDRGPYNEQFF. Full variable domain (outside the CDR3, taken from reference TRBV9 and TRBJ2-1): DSGVTQTPKHLITATGQRVTLRCSPRSGDLSVYWYQQSLDQGLQFLIQYYNGEERAKGNILERFSAQQFPDLHSELNLSSLELGDSALYFCASSEDRGPYNEQFFGPGTRLTVL.

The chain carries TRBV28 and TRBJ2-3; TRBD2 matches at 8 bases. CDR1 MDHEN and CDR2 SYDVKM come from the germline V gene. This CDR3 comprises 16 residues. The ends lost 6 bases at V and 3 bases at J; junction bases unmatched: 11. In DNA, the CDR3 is TGTGCCAGCAGCCGTCCGGGAGGGAGTCGGACAGATACGCAGTATTTT. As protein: CASSRPGGSRTDTQYF.

Here the CDR3 reads CASSYLGVAGGLDEQFF. Here the CDR3 DNA reads TGCGCCAGCAGCTACCTGGGAGTAGCGGGGGGGCTGGATGAGCAGTTCTTC. The chain combines TRBV4-1 with TRBJ2-1, with 11 bases fitting TRBD2. Losses at the gene ends were 5 bases for V and 8 bases for J; bases not matched to a gene: 14. The CDR3 is 17 amino acids. The germline V gene has CDR1 MGHRA and CDR2 YSYEKL.

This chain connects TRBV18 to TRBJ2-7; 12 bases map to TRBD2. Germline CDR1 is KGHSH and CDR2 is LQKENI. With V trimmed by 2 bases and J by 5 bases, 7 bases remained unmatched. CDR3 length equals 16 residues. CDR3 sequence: CASSPTLAGGLNEQYF. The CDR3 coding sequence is TGTGCCAGCTCACCAACCCTAGCGGGGGGGCTAAACGAGCAGTACTTC. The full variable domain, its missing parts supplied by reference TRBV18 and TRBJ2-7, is NAGVMQNPRHLVRRRGQEARLRCSPMKGHSHVYWYRQLPEEGLKFMVYLQKENIIDESGMPKERFSAEFPKEGPSILRIQQVVRGDSAAYFCASSPTLAGGLNEQYFGPGTRLTVT.

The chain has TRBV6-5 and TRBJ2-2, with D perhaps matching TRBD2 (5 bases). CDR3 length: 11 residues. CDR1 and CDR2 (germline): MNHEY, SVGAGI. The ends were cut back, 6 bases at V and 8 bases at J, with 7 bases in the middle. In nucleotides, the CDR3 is TGTGCCAGCAGAACGGGAGGGGAGCTGTTTTTT. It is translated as CASRTGGELFF.

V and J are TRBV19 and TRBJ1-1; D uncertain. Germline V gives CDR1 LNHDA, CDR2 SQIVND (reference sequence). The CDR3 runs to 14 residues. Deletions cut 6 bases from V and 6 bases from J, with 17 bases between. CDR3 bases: TGTGCCAGTAGCCCTGGCGTCCTGGGCGCTGAAGCTTTCTTT. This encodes CASSPGVLGAEAFF.

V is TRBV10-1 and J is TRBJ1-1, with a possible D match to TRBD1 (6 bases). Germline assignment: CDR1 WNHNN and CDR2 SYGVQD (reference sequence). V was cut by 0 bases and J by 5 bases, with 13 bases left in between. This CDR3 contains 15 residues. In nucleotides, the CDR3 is TGCGCCAGCAGTGAGTCGACAGGCCTAGGGACTGAAGCTTTCTTT. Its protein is CASSESTGLGTEAFF.

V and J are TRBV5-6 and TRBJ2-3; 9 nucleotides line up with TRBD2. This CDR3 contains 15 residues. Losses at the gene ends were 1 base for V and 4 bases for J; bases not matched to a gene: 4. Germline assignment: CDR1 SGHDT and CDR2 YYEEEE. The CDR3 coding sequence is TGTGCCAGCAGCTTGTGGGCGGGAGGGCCAGATACGCAGTATTTT. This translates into CASSLWAGGPDTQYF.

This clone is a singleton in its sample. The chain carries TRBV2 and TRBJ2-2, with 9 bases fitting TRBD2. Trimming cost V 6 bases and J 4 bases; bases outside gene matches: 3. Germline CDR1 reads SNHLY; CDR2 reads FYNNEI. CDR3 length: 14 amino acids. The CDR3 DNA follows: TGTGCCAGCAGCATGACTAGCGGCACCGGGGAGCTGTTTTTT. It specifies CASSMTSGTGELFF.

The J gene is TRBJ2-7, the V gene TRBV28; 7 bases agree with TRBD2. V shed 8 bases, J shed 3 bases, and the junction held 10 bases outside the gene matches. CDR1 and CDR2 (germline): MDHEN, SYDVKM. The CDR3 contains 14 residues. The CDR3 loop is CASREVGVGYEQYF. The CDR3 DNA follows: TGTGCCAGCCGGGAGGTGGGAGTCGGCTACGAGCAGTACTTC.

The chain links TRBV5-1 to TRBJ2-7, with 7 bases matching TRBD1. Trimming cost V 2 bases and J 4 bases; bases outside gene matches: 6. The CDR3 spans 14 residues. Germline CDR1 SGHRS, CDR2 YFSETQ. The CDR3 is CASSFGTGDYEQYF. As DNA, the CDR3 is TGCGCCAGCAGCTTTGGAACAGGGGATTACGAGCAGTACTTC.